This TCR beta chain was obtained from a study of T cell repertoires in cytomegalovirus infection. This clonotype was detected a few times. TCRdb called the reads again in MiXCR, with one record for every CDR3 protein. The sample has more than 500,000 distinct CDR3 sequences, 15% to 20% seen once. Deletions cut 2 bases from V and 2 bases from J, with 10 bases between. Looked up from germline, CDR1 is MDHEN and CDR2 is SYDVKM. The CDR3 totals 14 residues. Sequenced material: CD8+ T cells from PBMCs. The receptor comes from a human donor in good health (CMV status not recorded). Some clones in this sample may be carry-over from other donors' samples. The chain is built from TRBV28 and TRBJ2-7; a weak D match, TRBD2 (5 bases). The CDR3 DNA follows: TGTGCCAGCAGTTTAGCTAGCAACGCCTACGAGCAGTACTTC. This sequence encodes CASSLASNAYEQYF.